This entry features one T cell receptor beta chain sequence. The data derive from a study of shared clonotypes between healthy human individuals. Assay: immunoSEQ multiplex PCR; the TCRdb copy retains only in-frame clones and omits some. The data show about 610,000 clones, about 96% seen once. It was CD45RO-negative cells, positively selected for CCR7, that made up naive CD8 cells, with terminally differentiated effector memory CD45RA+ cells excluded. Specimen: naive CD8+ T cells sorted from blood. The receptor comes from a woman aged 25 to 45 in good health.

The CDR3 loop is CASMIRGGPGLLSYEQYF. In DNA form, the CDR3 reads TGTGCCAGCATGATCAGGGGCGGACCGGGACTTCTCTCCTACGAGCAGTACTTC. The V call is TRBV5-6, the J call TRBJ2-7; the D call may be TRBD1 or TRBD2 (6 bases each). Trimming removed 6 bases from V and 0 bases from J, with 25 bases in between. The CDR3 spans 18 residues. CDR1 and CDR2 (germline): SGHDT, YYEEEE.